This T cell receptor beta chain was found in a study of read filtering for tumor transcriptome and immune sequencing. Study as a whole: DNase treatment preceded whole-transcriptome library preparation.

The library was built from about 400 ng RNA with molecular barcoded adaptors for alpha/delta and beta/gamma chains. TCRdb reprocessed the reads with MiXCR, giving one entry per CDR3 protein. The sample lists about 86,000 distinct CDR3 sequences, approximately 13% seen once, with 15% in the top ten. Notes on the study in general: Without single-read clonotypes, shared clonotype proportions correlated more between IR-seq and RNA-seq.

This clonotype occurred a few times. Its antigen is unidentified. A much larger clone differs by one base, so this may be a read error. The germline V gene encodes CDR1 MNHEY and CDR2 SVGEGT. This CDR3 contains 12 residues. The V and J ends lost 4 bases and 13 bases respectively, with 16 bases between them. The sequencing sample was made of a population of CD138-negative cells sorted from bone marrow. The V and J genes are TRBV6-2 or TRBV6-3 and TRBJ2-5; no firm D call. The clonotype was recovered from a donor at least 40 years old with multiple myeloma. DNA for the CDR3: TGTGCCAGCAGTTTTTTGGACGAGGACCGGTACTTC. Encoded protein: CASSFLDEDRYF.